This T cell receptor (beta chain) was documented in a study of patients and donors after allogeneic stem cell transplantation. TCRdb re-called the RT-PCR reads through MiXCR, storing one row per CDR3 protein. This table has around 240,000 distinct CDR3 sequences, roughly 15% appearing once. V lost 1 base and J 0 bases, leaving 9 bases between the germline ends. The CDR3 is 15 amino acids. The germline gives CDR1 MNHNS, CDR2 SASEGT. Sequencing was carried out using blood, either unsorted or a sorted T cell fraction (not recorded which). This chain connects TRBV6-1 to TRBJ1-1, with D hard to call. The receptor comes from a human donor who was either an allogeneic HSCT recipient or a stem cell or donor lymphocyte infusion donor (not recorded which). It is not recorded whose cells these are; they may come from a transplant donor. The DNA for the CDR3 is TGTGCCAGCAGTGAAGTTGGGAGTATGAACACTGAAGCTTTCTTT. Protein sequence: CASSEVGSMNTEAFF.